A single sample is the source of the 10 T cell receptor beta chains below, sequenced in a study of long-term antiretroviral therapy in people with HIV. This was the immunoSEQ v3.0 assay at survey level. Here immunoSEQ multiplex PCR was the method, and the copy in TCRdb shows in-frame clones only, minus some. The profile shows over 9,500 clones, about 69% of them singletons. The source material was unsorted PBMCs, sampled 1.8 years before starting antiretroviral therapy. These receptors were collected from a middle-aged man with HIV.

V and J are TRBV10-3 and TRBJ1-3; the D is unclear. V was clipped by 9 bases and J by 6 bases, with 9 bases between them. CDR1 is ENHRY, CDR2 SYGVKD, per germline. The CDR3 spans 11 residues. The CDR3 DNA is TGTGCCATTCGCGCTGAAAACACCATATATTTT. Protein product: CAIRAENTIYF.

This chain joins TRBV4-1 and TRBJ2-5; either TRBD1 or TRBD2 may fit D (7 bases each). CDR3 length: 18 amino acids. CDR1 and CDR2 from the germline V gene are MGHRA and YSYEKL. V gave up 0 bases and J gave up 5 bases, with 22 bases separating them. Written as DNA, the CDR3 is TGCGCCAGCAGCCAAGATTGGGACCAGGGGGGGGCCGGGGAGACCCAGTACTTC. Its translation: CASSQDWDQGGAGETQYF.

This chain links TRBV2 with TRBJ1-1; D gene uncertain. CDR3 size: 12 residues. V lost 8 bases to trimming and J lost 5 bases, with 12 bases between them. Germline V gene lookup returns CDR1 SNHLY and CDR2 FYNNEI. CDR3 coding DNA: TGTGCCAGCCTAGGGAAGGAAACTGAAGCTTTCTTT. Protein sequence: CASLGKETEAFF.

The V gene is TRBV5-6, the J gene TRBJ1-1; D gene ambiguous. This CDR3 spans 13 amino acids. The germline CDR1 and CDR2 sequences are SGHDT and YYEEEE. Trimming removed 0 bases from V and 6 bases from J, with 9 bases in between. CDR3 sequence (DNA): TGTGCCAGCAGCTTGGAAAATAAACCTGAAGCTTTCTTT. The encoded protein is CASSLENKPEAFF.

This clone was seen a handful of times. The chain has TRBV28 and TRBJ1-2; the D is unclear. Trimming removed 2 bases from V and 7 bases from J, with 14 bases in between. Germline values: CDR1 MDHEN, CDR2 SYDVKM. This CDR3 has 14 amino acids. DNA of the CDR3: TGTGCCAGCAGTTTAAGTTCGGGCAGGTCTGGCTACACCTTC. Translating it yields CASSLSSGRSGYTF.

The chain carries TRBV14 and TRBJ1-1; a possible D gene is TRBD1 (6 bases). Germline CDR1 and CDR2: SGHDN and FVKESK. Trimming shortened V by 4 bases and J by 4 bases, and 25 bases separated the two germline ends. The CDR3 runs 18 residues. The CDR3: CASSPWGGTRLGATEAFF. CDR3 bases: TGTGCCAGCAGCCCCTGGGGAGGAACCCGACTGGGGGCCACTGAAGCTTTCTTT.

This chain connects TRBV5-6 to TRBJ1-4, with 7 bases lining up with TRBD1. J gave up 4 bases and V 5 bases, and 8 bases lay outside the gene matches. This CDR3 has 15 amino acids. The germline V gene encodes CDR1 SGHDT and CDR2 YYEEEE. CDR3: CASRASGTVNEKLFF. CDR3 DNA sequence: TGTGCCAGCAGAGCTTCCGGGACAGTTAATGAAAAACTGTTTTTT.

The CDR3 region is CASSGQGPISGNTIYF. In DNA, the CDR3 is TGTGCCAGCAGCGGACAGGGGCCCATCTCTGGAAACACCATATATTTT. This sequence joins TRBV9 and TRBJ1-3; 8 bases line up with TRBD1. The trim removed 3 bases at V and 0 bases at J, leaving 5 bases unmatched. This CDR3 spans 16 amino acids. Per the germline V gene, CDR1 is SGDLS and CDR2 is YYNGEE.

This clone was picked up a small number of times. This chain links TRBV2 with TRBJ1-5; D is undetermined. Germline V gives CDR1 SNHLY, CDR2 FYNNEI. V lost 6 bases, J lost 0 bases, and 9 bases lay in between. The CDR3 totals 14 residues. The CDR3 DNA is TGTGCCAGCAGCCCTGCTTCTAGCAATCAGCCCCAGCATTTT. The encoded protein is CASSPASSNQPQHF.

The chain links TRBV6-1 to TRBJ1-2; unclear D gene. The V and J ends lost 2 bases and 4 bases respectively, with 5 bases between them. The germline CDR1 and CDR2 sequences are MNHNS and SASEGT. The CDR3 covers 12 residues. This CDR3 reads CASSESSYGYTF. The CDR3 region has the DNA TGTGCCAGCAGTGAATCCTCCTATGGCTACACCTTC.